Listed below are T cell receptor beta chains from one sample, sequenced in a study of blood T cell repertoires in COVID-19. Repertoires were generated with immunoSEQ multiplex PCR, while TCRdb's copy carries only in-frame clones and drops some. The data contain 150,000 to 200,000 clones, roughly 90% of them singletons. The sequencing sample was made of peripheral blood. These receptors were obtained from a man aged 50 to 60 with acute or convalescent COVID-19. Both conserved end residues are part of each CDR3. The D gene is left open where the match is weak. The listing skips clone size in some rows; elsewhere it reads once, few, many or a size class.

cdr3_aa: CASSSGQGRHGYTF
cdr3_nt: TGTGCCAGCAGTTCGGGACAGGGGAGGCATGGCTACACCTTC
d_call: TRBD1
j_call: TRBJ1-2
clone_size: -
v_call: TRBV28

cdr3_aa: CASSYWGDGYGYTF
cdr3_nt: TGTGCCAGCAGTTATTGGGGAGACGGCTATGGCTACACCTTC
d_call: -
j_call: TRBJ1-2
clone_size: -
v_call: TRBV6-2/TRBV6-3

cdr3_aa: CASSQAPGEYNEQFF
cdr3_nt: TGTGCCAGCAGCCAAGCCCCGGGAGAGTACAATGAGCAGTTCTTC
d_call: -
j_call: TRBJ2-1
clone_size: few
v_call: TRBV3-1/TRBV3-2

cdr3_aa: CASSQDRGLLTEAFF
cdr3_nt: TGTGCCAGCAGCCAGGACAGGGGCTTGCTCACTGAAGCTTTCTTT
d_call: TRBD1
j_call: TRBJ1-1
clone_size: -
v_call: TRBV16

cdr3_aa: CASSLIAGGSYNEQFF
cdr3_nt: TGTGCCAGCAGCCTTATAGCGGGGGGGTCATACAATGAGCAGTTCTTC
d_call: TRBD2
j_call: TRBJ2-1
clone_size: -
v_call: TRBV14

cdr3_aa: CASSSGAGGGNEQFF
cdr3_nt: TGCGCCAGCAGCTCCGGGGCGGGAGGAGGTAATGAGCAGTTCTTC
d_call: TRBD2
j_call: TRBJ2-1
clone_size: -
v_call: TRBV5-1

cdr3_aa: CASRDGGRGPQHF
cdr3_nt: TGTGCCAGCAGAGACGGGGGGCGGGGACCCCAGCATTTT
d_call: -
j_call: TRBJ1-5
clone_size: -
v_call: TRBV27

cdr3_aa: CASSSLEGLGGHEQYF
cdr3_nt: TGTGCCAGCAGCTCCCTGGAGGGACTAGGAGGACACGAGCAGTACTTC
d_call: TRBD2
j_call: TRBJ2-7
clone_size: -
v_call: TRBV5-6

cdr3_aa: CATSRGLDKPNTEAFF
cdr3_nt: TGTGCCACCAGCAGAGGGCTGGACAAGCCGAACACTGAAGCTTTCTTT
d_call: -
j_call: TRBJ1-1
clone_size: few
v_call: TRBV15

cdr3_aa: CASSQQDSSYNEQFF
cdr3_nt: TGCGCCAGCAGCCAGCAGGATAGCTCCTACAATGAGCAGTTCTTC
d_call: -
j_call: TRBJ2-1
clone_size: once
v_call: TRBV4-1

cdr3_aa: CASSLAWGGKNIQYF
cdr3_nt: TGTGCCAGCAGCTTAGCTTGGGGGGGCAAAAACATTCAGTACTTC
d_call: TRBD2
j_call: TRBJ2-4
clone_size: -
v_call: TRBV7-2

cdr3_aa: CASSLFLRGAFKADTQYF
cdr3_nt: TGTGCCAGCAGCTTATTCTTACGGGGGGCCTTCAAGGCAGATACGCAGTATTTT
d_call: -
j_call: TRBJ2-3
clone_size: -
v_call: TRBV7-6

cdr3_aa: CASSESSVGNQPQHF
cdr3_nt: TGCGCCAGCAGTGAGTCAAGCGTGGGCAATCAGCCCCAGCATTTT
d_call: -
j_call: TRBJ1-5
clone_size: -
v_call: TRBV10-2

cdr3_aa: CASSMRISGGGYQETQYF
cdr3_nt: TGTGCCAGTAGTATGAGGATTAGCGGTGGCGGGTACCAAGAGACCCAGTACTTC
d_call: -
j_call: TRBJ2-5
clone_size: -
v_call: TRBV19

cdr3_aa: CATSLGQDYGYTF
cdr3_nt: TGTGCCACCAGCCTGGGACAGGACTATGGCTACACCTTC
d_call: TRBD1
j_call: TRBJ1-2
clone_size: -
v_call: TRBV15

cdr3_aa: CASSSGQGSYGYTF
cdr3_nt: TGTGCCAGCAGCTCAGGACAGGGGAGCTATGGCTACACCTTC
d_call: TRBD1
j_call: TRBJ1-2
clone_size: -
v_call: TRBV7-9

cdr3_aa: CASSDRFGYGYTF
cdr3_nt: TGTGCCAGCAGCGACAGGTTCGGCTATGGCTACACCTTC
d_call: -
j_call: TRBJ1-2
clone_size: -
v_call: TRBV6-5

cdr3_aa: CASSRGLPDTGELFF
cdr3_nt: TGTGCCAGCAGCAGGGGACTCCCCGACACCGGGGAGCTGTTTTTT
d_call: -
j_call: TRBJ2-2
clone_size: once
v_call: TRBV9

cdr3_aa: CASSRSGVWGYTF
cdr3_nt: TGTGCCAGCAGCCGATCAGGGGTGTGGGGCTACACCTTC
d_call: -
j_call: TRBJ1-2
clone_size: once
v_call: TRBV7-9

cdr3_aa: CASSYDRSNYGYTF
cdr3_nt: TGTGCCAGCAGTTACGACAGATCTAACTATGGCTACACCTTC
d_call: -
j_call: TRBJ1-2
clone_size: -
v_call: TRBV6-5

cdr3_aa: CASRGRGSPTNEKLFF
cdr3_nt: TGTGCCAGCAGGGGGAGGGGATCCCCAACTAATGAAAAACTGTTTTTT
d_call: -
j_call: TRBJ1-4
clone_size: -
v_call: TRBV3-1/TRBV3-2

cdr3_aa: CASSAWTGSNSPLHF
cdr3_nt: TGTGCCAGCAGCGCCTGGACAGGGTCTAATTCACCCCTCCACTTT
d_call: TRBD1
j_call: TRBJ1-6
clone_size: -
v_call: TRBV9

cdr3_aa: CASSEEAGDEQPQHF
cdr3_nt: TGTGCCAGCAGTGAAGAGGCAGGGGACGAGCAGCCCCAGCATTTT
d_call: -
j_call: TRBJ1-5
clone_size: -
v_call: TRBV2

cdr3_aa: CASSYSVSGANVLTF
cdr3_nt: TGTGCCAGCAGTTACTCCGTCTCTGGGGCCAACGTCCTGACTTTC
d_call: -
j_call: TRBJ2-6
clone_size: once
v_call: TRBV6-5

cdr3_aa: CASSQDRGRANYGYTF
cdr3_nt: TGTGCCAGCAGTCAAGACAGGGGGCGAGCTAACTATGGCTACACCTTC
d_call: TRBD1
j_call: TRBJ1-2
clone_size: -
v_call: TRBV6-1

cdr3_aa: CASRMGASAEAFF
cdr3_nt: TGTGCCAGCAGGATGGGGGCTTCGGCTGAAGCTTTCTTT
d_call: -
j_call: TRBJ1-1
clone_size: -
v_call: TRBV25-1

cdr3_aa: CASGAEAWETQYF
cdr3_nt: TGTGCCAGCGGGGCAGAGGCCTGGGAGACCCAGTACTTC
d_call: -
j_call: TRBJ2-5
clone_size: -
v_call: TRBV27

cdr3_aa: CASSLFGQGGREPGNEQFF
cdr3_nt: TGTGCCAGCAGTTTGTTCGGACAGGGGGGTCGGGAGCCGGGCAATGAGCAGTTCTTC
d_call: TRBD1
j_call: TRBJ2-1
clone_size: -
v_call: TRBV28

cdr3_aa: CASSFSGNYNEQFF
cdr3_nt: TGTGCCAGCAGCTTTAGCGGGAACTACAATGAGCAGTTCTTC
d_call: TRBD2
j_call: TRBJ2-1
clone_size: -
v_call: TRBV11-3

cdr3_aa: CAAAPQAGRYQETQYF
cdr3_nt: TGTGCCGCAGCCCCCCAGGCGGGACGTTACCAAGAGACCCAGTACTTC
d_call: -
j_call: TRBJ2-5
clone_size: -
v_call: TRBV2

cdr3_aa: CASSPQPGIYNEQFF
cdr3_nt: TGTGCCAGTAGCCCTCAGCCGGGGATCTACAATGAGCAGTTCTTC
d_call: -
j_call: TRBJ2-1
clone_size: once
v_call: TRBV19

cdr3_aa: CASSKRTGEGIQYF
cdr3_nt: TGTGCCAGCAGTAAAAGGACAGGGGAGGGCATTCAGTACTTC
d_call: TRBD1
j_call: TRBJ2-4
clone_size: -
v_call: TRBV5-8

cdr3_aa: CASSAGTANSPLHF
cdr3_nt: TGTGCCAGCAGCGCTGGGACAGCTAATTCACCCCTCCACTTT
d_call: TRBD1
j_call: TRBJ1-6
clone_size: -
v_call: TRBV25-1

cdr3_aa: CASSNRGETQYF
cdr3_nt: TGTGCCAGCAGCAACAGGGGTGAGACCCAGTACTTC
d_call: TRBD1
j_call: TRBJ2-5
clone_size: few
v_call: TRBV11-3

cdr3_aa: CASSLDFGTGNTIYF
cdr3_nt: TGTGCCAGCAGCTTAGATTTCGGGACTGGAAACACCATATATTTT
d_call: -
j_call: TRBJ1-3
clone_size: -
v_call: TRBV5-8

cdr3_aa: CASSQLAGGSDEQFF
cdr3_nt: TGTGCCAGCAGCCAACTAGCGGGGGGTTCCGATGAGCAGTTCTTC
d_call: TRBD2
j_call: TRBJ2-1
clone_size: -
v_call: TRBV4-2

cdr3_aa: CASSPGTSQYEQYF
cdr3_nt: TGTGCCAGCTCACCAGGGACTAGCCAATACGAGCAGTACTTC
d_call: TRBD2
j_call: TRBJ2-7
clone_size: -
v_call: TRBV18

cdr3_aa: CASAGTGSSYEQYF
cdr3_nt: TGTGCCAGCGCCGGGACAGGGAGCTCCTACGAGCAGTACTTC
d_call: TRBD1
j_call: TRBJ2-7
clone_size: -
v_call: TRBV2

cdr3_aa: CASGLKREGHHLDTQYF
cdr3_nt: TGCGCCAGCGGCCTTAAGCGGGAGGGCCATCATCTAGATACGCAGTATTTT
d_call: TRBD2
j_call: TRBJ2-3
clone_size: -
v_call: TRBV10-1

cdr3_aa: CASSLRGDEKLFF
cdr3_nt: TGTGCCAGCTCGCTAAGAGGAGACGAAAAACTGTTTTTT
d_call: -
j_call: TRBJ1-4
clone_size: -
v_call: TRBV18

cdr3_aa: CASSEGGTGETGELFF
cdr3_nt: TGTGCCAGCAGTGAAGGAGGAACAGGGGAAACCGGGGAGCTGTTTTTT
d_call: TRBD1
j_call: TRBJ2-2
clone_size: once
v_call: TRBV2

cdr3_aa: CASTTNRFEQFF
cdr3_nt: TGTGCCAGCACCACTAATAGGTTTGAGCAGTTCTTC
d_call: -
j_call: TRBJ2-1
clone_size: -
v_call: TRBV28

cdr3_aa: CASSQGGSGRNSYEQYF
cdr3_nt: TGTGCCAGCAGCCAGGGAGGTAGCGGGAGGAACTCCTACGAGCAGTACTTC
d_call: TRBD2
j_call: TRBJ2-7
clone_size: -
v_call: TRBV4-2

cdr3_aa: CSVEDGRQETQYF
cdr3_nt: TGCAGCGTTGAAGATGGTCGGCAAGAGACCCAGTACTTC
d_call: -
j_call: TRBJ2-5
clone_size: -
v_call: TRBV29-1

cdr3_aa: CASSPTGLGGNSPLHF
cdr3_nt: TGTGCCAGCTCACCAACCGGTTTGGGAGGGAATTCACCCCTCCACTTT
d_call: -
j_call: TRBJ1-6
clone_size: -
v_call: TRBV18

cdr3_aa: CASSYAGGIDTIYF
cdr3_nt: TGTGCCAGCAGTTACGCGGGTGGAATAGACACCATATATTTT
d_call: -
j_call: TRBJ1-3
clone_size: -
v_call: TRBV6-5

cdr3_aa: CASSPRELNQETQYF
cdr3_nt: TGTGCCAGCTCACCGCGGGAGCTTAATCAAGAGACCCAGTACTTC
d_call: TRBD2
j_call: TRBJ2-5
clone_size: -
v_call: TRBV18

cdr3_aa: CASSFPDSMNTEAFF
cdr3_nt: TGTGCCAGCAGCTTCCCGGACAGCATGAACACTGAAGCTTTCTTT
d_call: -
j_call: TRBJ1-1
clone_size: -
v_call: TRBV11-1

cdr3_aa: CASSQGRGQGTVSGANVLTF
cdr3_nt: TGCGCCAGCAGCCAAGGTCGGGGACAGGGAACCGTCTCTGGGGCCAACGTCCTGACTTTC
d_call: TRBD1
j_call: TRBJ2-6
clone_size: -
v_call: TRBV4-3

cdr3_aa: CAWSRDRGSYGYTF
cdr3_nt: TGTGCCTGGAGTCGTGACAGGGGATCCTATGGCTACACCTTC
d_call: TRBD1
j_call: TRBJ1-2
clone_size: few
v_call: TRBV30

cdr3_aa: CASSEARGNLFF
cdr3_nt: TGTGCCAGCAGTGAAGCCAGGGGCAATCTGTTTTTT
d_call: -
j_call: TRBJ1-4
clone_size: once
v_call: TRBV2

cdr3_aa: CASSLPGGNSPLHF
cdr3_nt: TGTGCCAGCAGTTTACCCGGGGGAAATTCACCCCTCCACTTT
d_call: -
j_call: TRBJ1-6
clone_size: -
v_call: TRBV27

cdr3_aa: CASSLGTGISQPQHF
cdr3_nt: TGTGCCAGCAGCTTAGGGACAGGTATATCTCAGCCCCAGCATTTT
d_call: TRBD1
j_call: TRBJ1-5
clone_size: -
v_call: TRBV7-8

cdr3_aa: CATSPGAVETQYF
cdr3_nt: TGTGCCACCAGTCCAGGGGCTGTAGAGACCCAGTACTTC
d_call: -
j_call: TRBJ2-5
clone_size: -
v_call: TRBV24-1

cdr3_aa: CASSYGPPSGLYEQYF
cdr3_nt: TGTGCCAGCAGTTATGGACCCCCTAGCGGCCTCTACGAGCAGTACTTC
d_call: TRBD2
j_call: TRBJ2-7
clone_size: -
v_call: TRBV6-5

cdr3_aa: CASSLARLAAGELFF
cdr3_nt: TGTGCCAGCAGCTTAGCGCGGCTAGCGGCCGGGGAGCTGTTTTTT
d_call: TRBD2
j_call: TRBJ2-2
clone_size: -
v_call: TRBV7-2

cdr3_aa: CASSETTPYF
cdr3_nt: TGCGCCAGCAGTGAGACTACGCCGTATTTT
d_call: -
j_call: TRBJ2-3
clone_size: few
v_call: TRBV10-2

cdr3_aa: CASSTRLAPTDTQYF
cdr3_nt: TGTGCCAGCAGCACAAGACTGGCGCCCACAGATACGCAGTATTTT
d_call: -
j_call: TRBJ2-3
clone_size: -
v_call: TRBV11-2

cdr3_aa: CRETPGQGRFF
cdr3_nt: TGCAGAGAAACCCCGGGACAGGGCCGGTTCTTC
d_call: TRBD1
j_call: TRBJ2-1
clone_size: -
v_call: TRBV29-1